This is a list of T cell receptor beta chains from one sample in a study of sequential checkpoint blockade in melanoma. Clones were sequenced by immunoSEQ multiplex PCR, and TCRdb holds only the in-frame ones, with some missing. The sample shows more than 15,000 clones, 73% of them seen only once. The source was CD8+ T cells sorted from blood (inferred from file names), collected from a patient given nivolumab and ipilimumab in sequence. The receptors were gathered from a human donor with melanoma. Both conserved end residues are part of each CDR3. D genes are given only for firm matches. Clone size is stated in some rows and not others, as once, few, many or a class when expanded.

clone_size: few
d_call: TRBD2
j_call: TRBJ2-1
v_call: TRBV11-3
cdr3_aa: CASSLEVTSGYNEQFF
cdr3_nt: TGTGCCAGCAGCTTAGAGGTGACTAGCGGCTACAATGAGCAGTTCTTC

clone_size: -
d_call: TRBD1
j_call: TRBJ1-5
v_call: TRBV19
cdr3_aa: CASSPTGYSNQPQHF
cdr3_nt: TGTGCCAGTAGCCCGACAGGGTATAGCAATCAGCCCCAGCATTTT

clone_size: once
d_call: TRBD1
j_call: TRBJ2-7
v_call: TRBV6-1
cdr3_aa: CASSSQGSYYEQYF
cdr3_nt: TGTGCCAGCAGTTCACAGGGGTCCTACTACGAGCAGTACTTC

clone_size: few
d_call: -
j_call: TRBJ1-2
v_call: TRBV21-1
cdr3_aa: CASSKDGDRVYGYTF
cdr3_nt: TGTGCCAGCAGCAAAGATGGGGACAGAGTCTATGGCTACACCTTC

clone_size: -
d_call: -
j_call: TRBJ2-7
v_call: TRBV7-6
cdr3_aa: CASSSPQDGWVEQYF
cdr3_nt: TGTGCCAGCAGCTCCCCTCAGGATGGCTGGGTCGAGCAGTACTTC

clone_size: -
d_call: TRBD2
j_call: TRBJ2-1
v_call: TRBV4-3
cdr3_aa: CASSQATRLASYNEQFF
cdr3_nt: TGCGCCAGCAGCCAAGCGACACGACTAGCGAGTTACAATGAGCAGTTCTTC

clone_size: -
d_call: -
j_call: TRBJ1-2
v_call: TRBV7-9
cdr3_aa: CASSPGHIYGYTF
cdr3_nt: TGTGCCAGCAGCCCGGGACATATCTATGGCTACACCTTC

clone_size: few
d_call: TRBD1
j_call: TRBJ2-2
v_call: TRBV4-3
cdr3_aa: CASSQAPGPGQGLSTGELFF
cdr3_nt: TGCGCCAGCAGCCAAGCCCCGGGTCCGGGACAGGGACTTAGCACCGGGGAGCTGTTTTTT

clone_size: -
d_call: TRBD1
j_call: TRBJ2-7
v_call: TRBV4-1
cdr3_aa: CASSLGQGAYEQYF
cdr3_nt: TGCGCCAGCAGCTTGGGACAGGGGGCCTACGAGCAGTACTTC

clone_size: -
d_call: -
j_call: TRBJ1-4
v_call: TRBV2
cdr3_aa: CASSEADGLRGLFF
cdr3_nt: TGTGCCAGCAGTGAAGCGGACGGCCTTAGGGGGCTGTTTTTT

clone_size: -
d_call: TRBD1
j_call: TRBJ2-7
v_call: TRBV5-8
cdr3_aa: CASSSGQGLLEQYF
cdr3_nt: TGTGCCAGCAGCTCGGGACAGGGGCTCCTCGAGCAGTACTTC

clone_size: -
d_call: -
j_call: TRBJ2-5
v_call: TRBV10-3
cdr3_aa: CAISESFAGSQETQYF
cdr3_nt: TGTGCCATCAGTGAGTCCTTTGCGGGGAGTCAAGAGACCCAGTACTTC

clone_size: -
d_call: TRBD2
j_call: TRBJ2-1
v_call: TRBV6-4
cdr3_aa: CASSEGLGSYNEQFF
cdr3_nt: TGTGCCAGCAGTGAGGGACTAGGCTCCTACAATGAGCAGTTCTTC

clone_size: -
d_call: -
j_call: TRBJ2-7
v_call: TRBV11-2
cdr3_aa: CASSFDAGNYEQYF
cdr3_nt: TGTGCCAGCAGCTTTGATGCAGGTAACTACGAGCAGTACTTC

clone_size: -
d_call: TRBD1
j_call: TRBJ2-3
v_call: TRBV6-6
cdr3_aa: CASSPMGQGFTDTQYF
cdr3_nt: TGTGCCAGCAGTCCGATGGGACAGGGATTCACAGATACGCAGTATTTT

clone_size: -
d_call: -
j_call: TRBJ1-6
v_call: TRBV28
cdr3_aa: CASSLHSSGDSPLHF
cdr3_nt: TGTGCCAGCAGTTTGCACAGTTCGGGGGATTCACCCCTCCACTTT

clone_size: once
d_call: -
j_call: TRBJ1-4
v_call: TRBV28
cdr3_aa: CASSLTGPWAKLFF
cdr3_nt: TGTGCCAGCAGCCTTACAGGGCCGTGGGCAAAACTGTTTTTT

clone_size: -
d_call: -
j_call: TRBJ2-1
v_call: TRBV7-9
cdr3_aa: CASSLESGAYNEQFF
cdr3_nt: TGTGCCAGCAGCTTAGAGTCAGGGGCCTACAATGAGCAGTTCTTC

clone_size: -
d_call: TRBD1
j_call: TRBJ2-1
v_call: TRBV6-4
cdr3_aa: CASSGGQGRTYNEQFF
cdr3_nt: TGTGCCAGCAGTGGGGGACAGGGGAGGACCTACAATGAGCAGTTCTTC